A selection of T cell receptor beta chains follows, all from one sample in a study of OX40 agonist ivuxolimab in advanced cancers. This table comes from immunoSEQ multiplex PCR, and its TCRdb copy is limited to in-frame clones, with some not included. The sample contains tens of thousands of clones, over 80% of which appear only once. The specimen comprised CD4+ or CD8+ T cells sorted from blood, sampled in a trial of the OX40 agonist ivuxolimab. The origin of the receptors is an adult with an advanced solid tumor such as melanoma, head and neck, liver or kidney cancer. CDR3s include the opening cysteine and the closing phenylalanine or tryptophan. D genes are given only for firm matches. Expanded clones are given a class, and other clones once, few, many or no size at all.

j_call v_call clone_size d_call cdr3_aa cdr3_nt
TRBJ2-2 TRBV19 NA NA CASSMVLGYSNTGELFF TGTGCCAGTAGTATGGTGTTAGGGTACTCGAACACCGGGGAGCTGTTTTTT
TRBJ1-5 TRBV28 NA NA CASSVIRGNQPQHF TGTGCCAGCAGTGTCATAAGGGGGAATCAGCCCCAGCATTTT
TRBJ1-2 TRBV5-1 NA TRBD1 CASSLMAGGLYGYTF TGCGCCAGCAGCTTGATGGCAGGGGGCCTCTATGGCTACACCTTC
TRBJ2-2 TRBV11-2 once NA CASSLVYAGELFF TGTGCCAGCAGCTTAGTCTACGCCGGGGAGCTGTTTTTT
TRBJ1-1 TRBV5-1 NA NA CASSQGQTLNTEAFF TGCGCCAGCAGCCAAGGACAGACCTTGAACACTGAAGCTTTCTTT
TRBJ1-2 TRBV6-5 NA NA CASTPGPRSGYTF TGTGCCAGCACGCCGGGACCTCGGAGTGGCTACACCTTC
TRBJ2-3 TRBV5-4 NA TRBD1 CASRTGTGVVDTQYF TGTGCCAGCAGAACCGGGACAGGGGTTGTAGATACGCAGTATTTT
TRBJ2-7 TRBV2 few NA CASEGRIYEQYF TGTGCCAGCGAAGGGAGGATCTACGAGCAGTACTTC
TRBJ2-7 TRBV5-1 NA TRBD2 CASRRARGAYEQYF TGCGCCAGCAGACGGGCTCGGGGGGCCTACGAGCAGTACTTC
TRBJ2-5 TRBV7-9 NA NA CASSLGSYQETQYF TGTGCCAGCAGCTTAGGGAGTTACCAAGAGACCCAGTACTTC
TRBJ1-2 TRBV7-9 few NA CASLTGLDGYTF TGTGCCAGCCTTACAGGGTTGGATGGCTACACCTTC
TRBJ1-3 TRBV27 once NA CASSGTWGSGNTIYF TGTGCCTCCTCCGGGACTTGGGGATCCGGAAACACCATATATTTT
TRBJ1-4 TRBV27 once TRBD1 CASSPTSGGWDEKLFF TGTGCCAGCAGTCCGACTTCAGGGGGCTGGGATGAAAAACTGTTTTTT
TRBJ1-6 TRBV7-8 NA NA CASSFLNGGQSPLHF TGTGCCAGCAGCTTTTTAAATGGGGGCCAATCACCCCTCCACTTT
TRBJ2-3 TRBV28 NA TRBD2 CAIIERGATDTQYF TGTGCCATCATAGAGCGGGGGGCCACAGATACGCAGTATTTT
TRBJ1-3 TRBV6-5 NA NA CASSQVPFSGNTIYF TGTGCCAGCAGTCAGGTTCCCTTCTCTGGAAACACCATATATTTT
TRBJ1-1 TRBV11-2 NA NA CASSLVQEAFF TGTGCCAGCAGCTTAGTACAGGAAGCTTTCTTT
TRBJ2-7 TRBV28 NA NA CASITGSGPSYEQYF TGTGCCAGCATCACGGGGAGCGGGCCGTCCTACGAGCAGTACTTC
TRBJ2-7 TRBV11-2 few NA CASSLEDGFFSYEQYF TGTGCCAGCAGCTTAGAGGACGGATTCTTTTCCTACGAGCAGTACTTC
TRBJ2-7 TRBV18 once TRBD1 CASSPGQGLSYEQYF TGTGCCAGCTCACCCGGACAGGGCCTCTCCTACGAGCAGTACTTC
TRBJ2-3 TRBV11-3 NA NA CASSLSHSTDTQYF TGTGCCAGCAGCTTGAGTCATAGCACAGATACGCAGTATTTT
TRBJ1-2 TRBV6-6 NA NA CASTNEGPVYGYTF TGTGCCAGCACAAACGAGGGACCTGTTTATGGCTACACCTTC